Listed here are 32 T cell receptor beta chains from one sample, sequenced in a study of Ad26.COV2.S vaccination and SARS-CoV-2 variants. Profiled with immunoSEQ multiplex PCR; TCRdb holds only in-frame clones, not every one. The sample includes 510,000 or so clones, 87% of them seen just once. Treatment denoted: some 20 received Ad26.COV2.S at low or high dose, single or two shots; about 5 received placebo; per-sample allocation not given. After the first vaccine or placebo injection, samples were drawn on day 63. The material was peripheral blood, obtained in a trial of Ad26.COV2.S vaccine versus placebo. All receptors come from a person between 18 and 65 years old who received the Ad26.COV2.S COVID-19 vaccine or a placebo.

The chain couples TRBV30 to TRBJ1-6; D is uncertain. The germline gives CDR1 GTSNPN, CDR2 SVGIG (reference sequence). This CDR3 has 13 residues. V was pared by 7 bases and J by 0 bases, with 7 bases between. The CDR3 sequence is CAFESSYNSPLHF. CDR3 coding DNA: TGTGCCTTTGAGAGCTCCTATAATTCACCCCTCCACTTT.

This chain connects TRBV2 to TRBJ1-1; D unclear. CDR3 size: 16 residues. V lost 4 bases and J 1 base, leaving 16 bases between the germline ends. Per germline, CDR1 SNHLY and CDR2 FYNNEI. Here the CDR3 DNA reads TGTGCCAGCAGTGTCACGAGGGAAAGAAGGAACACTGAAGCTTTCTTT. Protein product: CASSVTRERRNTEAFF.

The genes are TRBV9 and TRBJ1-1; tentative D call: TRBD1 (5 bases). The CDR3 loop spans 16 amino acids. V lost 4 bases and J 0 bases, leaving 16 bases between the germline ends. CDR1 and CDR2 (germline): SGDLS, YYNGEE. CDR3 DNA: TGTGCCAGCAGCTCTCTAGTCGGGGGGTTGAACACTGAAGCTTTCTTT. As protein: CASSSLVGGLNTEAFF.

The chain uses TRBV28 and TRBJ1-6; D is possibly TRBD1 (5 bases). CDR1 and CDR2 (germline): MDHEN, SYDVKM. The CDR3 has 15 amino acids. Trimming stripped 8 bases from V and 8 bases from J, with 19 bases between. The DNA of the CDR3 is TGTGCCAGCCTCCTTGGGGCCAGAAAGGATTCACCCCTCCACTTT. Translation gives CASLLGARKDSPLHF. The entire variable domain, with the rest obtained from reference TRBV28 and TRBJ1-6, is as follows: DVKVTQSSRYLVKRTGEKVFLECVQDMDHENMFWYRQDPGLGLRLIYFSYDVKMKEKGDIPEGYSVSREKKERFSLILESASTNQTSMYLCASLLGARKDSPLHFGNGTRLTVT.

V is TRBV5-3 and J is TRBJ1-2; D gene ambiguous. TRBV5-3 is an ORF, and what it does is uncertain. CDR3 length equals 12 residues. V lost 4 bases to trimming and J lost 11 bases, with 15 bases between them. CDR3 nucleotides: TGTGCCAGAAGCACCGGGTCGGTCTGTTACACCTTC. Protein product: CARSTGSVCYTF.

CDR3 protein: CASSPAETSGSWATDTQYF. In nucleotides, the CDR3 is TGTGCCAGCAGCCCAGCCGAGACTAGCGGGAGTTGGGCCACAGATACGCAGTATTTT. The genes are TRBV7-9 and TRBJ2-3; TRBD2 matches 12 bases. V lost 5 bases, J lost 2 bases, and 14 bases stayed unmatched. CDR1 and CDR2 from the germline V gene are SEHNR and FQNEAQ (reference sequence). The CDR3 loop spans 19 amino acids.

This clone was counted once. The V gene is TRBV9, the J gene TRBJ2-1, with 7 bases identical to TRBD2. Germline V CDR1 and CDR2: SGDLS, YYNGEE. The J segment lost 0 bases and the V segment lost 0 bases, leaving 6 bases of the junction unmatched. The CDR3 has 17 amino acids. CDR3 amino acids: CASSVDRGGSSYNEQFF. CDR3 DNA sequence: TGTGCCAGCAGCGTAGATCGGGGCGGGAGCTCCTACAATGAGCAGTTCTTC.

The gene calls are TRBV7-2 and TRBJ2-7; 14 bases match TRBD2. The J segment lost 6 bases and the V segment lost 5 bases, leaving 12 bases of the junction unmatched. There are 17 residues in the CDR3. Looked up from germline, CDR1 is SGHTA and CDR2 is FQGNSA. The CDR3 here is CASSPGLAGGGVSEQYF. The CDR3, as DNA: TGTGCCAGCAGCCCCGGACTAGCGGGAGGTGGAGTGTCCGAGCAGTACTTC.

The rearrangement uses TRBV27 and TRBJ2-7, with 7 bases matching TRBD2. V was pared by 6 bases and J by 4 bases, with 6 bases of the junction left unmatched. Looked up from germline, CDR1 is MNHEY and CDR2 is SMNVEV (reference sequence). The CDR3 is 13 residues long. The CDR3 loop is CASSYWEGYEQYF. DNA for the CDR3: TGTGCCAGCAGCTATTGGGAGGGATACGAGCAGTACTTC.

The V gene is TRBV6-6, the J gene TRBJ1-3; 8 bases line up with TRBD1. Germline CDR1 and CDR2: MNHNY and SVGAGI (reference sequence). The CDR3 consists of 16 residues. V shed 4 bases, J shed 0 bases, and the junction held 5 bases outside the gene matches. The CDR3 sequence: CASSWGQESSGNTIYF. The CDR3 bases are TGTGCCAGCAGTTGGGGACAGGAGAGCTCTGGAAACACCATATATTTT.

The CDR3 loop reads CASSYLTGEEGYTF. As DNA, the CDR3 is TGTGCCAGCAGTTACCTAACTGGGGAAGAGGGCTACACCTTC. The chain links TRBV6-6 to TRBJ1-2; D unclear. Trimming pared 2 bases from V and 8 bases from J, leaving 15 bases between. CDR1 MNHNY and CDR2 SVGAGI come from the germline V gene (reference sequence). This CDR3 has 14 residues.

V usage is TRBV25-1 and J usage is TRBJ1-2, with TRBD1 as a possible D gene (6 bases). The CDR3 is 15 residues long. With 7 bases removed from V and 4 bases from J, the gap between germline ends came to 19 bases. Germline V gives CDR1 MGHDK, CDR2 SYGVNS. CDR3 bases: TGTGCCAGCACTCACTCGGGGGCACTGGGCTATGGCTACACCTTC. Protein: CASTHSGALGYGYTF.

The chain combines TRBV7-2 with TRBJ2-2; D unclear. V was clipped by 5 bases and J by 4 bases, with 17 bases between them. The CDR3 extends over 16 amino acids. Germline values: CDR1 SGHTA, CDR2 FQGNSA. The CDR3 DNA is TGTGCCAGCAGCGGATCAGTAAACTGGGGCACCGGGGAGCTGTTTTTT. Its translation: CASSGSVNWGTGELFF.

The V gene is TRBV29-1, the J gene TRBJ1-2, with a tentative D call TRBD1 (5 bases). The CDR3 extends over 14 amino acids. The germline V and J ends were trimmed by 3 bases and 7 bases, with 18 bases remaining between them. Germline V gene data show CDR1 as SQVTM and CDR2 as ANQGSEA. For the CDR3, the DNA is TGCAGCGTTGACCACGGGGCGCGAGTCGGTGGCTACACCTTC. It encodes CSVDHGARVGGYTF. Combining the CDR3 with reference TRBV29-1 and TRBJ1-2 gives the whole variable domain SAVISQKPSRDICQRGTSLTIQCQVDSQVTMMFWYRQQPGQSLTLIATANQGSEATYESGFVIDKFPISRPNLTFSTLTVSNMSPEDSSIYLCSVDHGARVGGYTFGSGTRLTVV.

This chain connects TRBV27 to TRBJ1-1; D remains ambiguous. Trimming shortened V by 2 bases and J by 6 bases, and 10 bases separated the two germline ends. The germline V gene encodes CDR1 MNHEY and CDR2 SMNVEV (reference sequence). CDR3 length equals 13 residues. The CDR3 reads CASSLVQGSEAFF. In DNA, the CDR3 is TGTGCCAGCAGTTTAGTCCAAGGCTCTGAAGCTTTCTTT.

This CDR3 reads CASSPPGQGFVIQYF. CDR3 DNA sequence: TGTGCCAGCAGTCCCCCGGGACAGGGTTTTGTCATTCAGTACTTC. The chain recombines TRBV27 with TRBJ2-4; 9 bases fit TRBD1. This CDR3 comprises 15 residues. After removal of 5 bases from V and 9 bases from J, the junction contained 11 bases not matched to a gene. CDR1 and CDR2 from the germline V gene are MNHEY and SMNVEV (reference sequence).

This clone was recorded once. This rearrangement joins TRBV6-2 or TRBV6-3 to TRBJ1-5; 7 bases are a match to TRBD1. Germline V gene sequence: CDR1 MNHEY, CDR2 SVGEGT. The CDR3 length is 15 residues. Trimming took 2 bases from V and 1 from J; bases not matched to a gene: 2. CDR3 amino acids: CASSYPGQSNQPQHF. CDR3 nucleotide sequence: TGTGCCAGCAGTTACCCGGGACAGAGCAATCAGCCCCAGCATTTT.

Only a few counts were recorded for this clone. The chain's CDR3 is CASSASVWQQYNEQFF. The CDR3 nucleotides read TGTGCCAGCAGCGCAAGCGTTTGGCAGCAGTACAATGAGCAGTTCTTC. The chain is built from TRBV11-2 and TRBJ2-1; D ambiguous. Germline V CDR1 and CDR2: SGHAT, FQNNGV. The CDR3 sequence is 16 residues long. Trimming cost V 5 bases and J 4 bases, with 18 bases left between them.

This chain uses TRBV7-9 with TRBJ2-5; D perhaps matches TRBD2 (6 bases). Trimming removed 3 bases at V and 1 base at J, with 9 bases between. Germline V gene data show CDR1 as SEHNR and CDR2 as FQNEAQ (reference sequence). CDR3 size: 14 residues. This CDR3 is CASSFLGGQETQYF. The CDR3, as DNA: TGTGCCAGCAGCTTCTTGGGGGGCCAAGAGACCCAGTACTTC.

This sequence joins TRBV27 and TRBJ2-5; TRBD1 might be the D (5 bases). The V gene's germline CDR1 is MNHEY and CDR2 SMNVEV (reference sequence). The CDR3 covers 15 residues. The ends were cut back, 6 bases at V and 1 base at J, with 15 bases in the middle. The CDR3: CASSRRRQIQETQYF. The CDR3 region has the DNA TGTGCCAGCAGCCGCCGAAGACAGATCCAAGAGACCCAGTACTTC.

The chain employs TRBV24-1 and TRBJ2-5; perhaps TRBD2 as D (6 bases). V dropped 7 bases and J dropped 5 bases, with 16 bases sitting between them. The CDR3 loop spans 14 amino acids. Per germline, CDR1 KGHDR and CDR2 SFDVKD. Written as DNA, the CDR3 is TGTGCCACCAGCCTCGGGGGATTGAGGGAGACCCAGTACTTC. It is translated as CATSLGGLRETQYF.

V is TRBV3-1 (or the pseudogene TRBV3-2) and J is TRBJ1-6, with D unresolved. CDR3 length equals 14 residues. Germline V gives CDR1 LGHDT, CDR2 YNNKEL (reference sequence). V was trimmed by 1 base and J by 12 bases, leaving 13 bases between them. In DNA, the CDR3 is TGTGCCAGCAGCCAAGCCCAATCCGGGAGACCCCTCCACTTT. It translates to CASSQAQSGRPLHF.

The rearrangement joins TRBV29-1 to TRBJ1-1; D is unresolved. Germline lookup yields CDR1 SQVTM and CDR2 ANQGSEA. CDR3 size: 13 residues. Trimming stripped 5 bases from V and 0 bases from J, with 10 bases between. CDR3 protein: CSVRQFMNTEAFF. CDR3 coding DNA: TGCAGCGTTCGCCAGTTCATGAACACTGAAGCTTTCTTT.

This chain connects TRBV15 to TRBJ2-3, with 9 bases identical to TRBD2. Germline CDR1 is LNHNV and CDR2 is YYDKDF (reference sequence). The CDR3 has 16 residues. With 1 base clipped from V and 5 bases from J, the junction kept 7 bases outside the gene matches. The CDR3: CATSRARTSVQDTQYF. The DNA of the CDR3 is TGTGCCACCAGCAGAGCTCGGACTAGCGTGCAAGATACGCAGTATTTT.

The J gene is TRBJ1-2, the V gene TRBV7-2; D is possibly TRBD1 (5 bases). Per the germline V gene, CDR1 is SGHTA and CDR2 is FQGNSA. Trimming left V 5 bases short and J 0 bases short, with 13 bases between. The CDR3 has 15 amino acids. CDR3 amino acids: CASSMSGGANYGYTF. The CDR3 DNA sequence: TGTGCCAGCAGCATGAGTGGGGGAGCTAACTATGGCTACACCTTC. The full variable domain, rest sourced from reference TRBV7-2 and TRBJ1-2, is GAGVSQSPSNKVTEKGKDVELRCDPISGHTALYWYRQSLGQGLEFLIYFQGNSAPDKSGLPSDRFSAERTGGSVSTLTIQRTQQEDSAVYLCASSMSGGANYGYTFGSGTRLTVV.

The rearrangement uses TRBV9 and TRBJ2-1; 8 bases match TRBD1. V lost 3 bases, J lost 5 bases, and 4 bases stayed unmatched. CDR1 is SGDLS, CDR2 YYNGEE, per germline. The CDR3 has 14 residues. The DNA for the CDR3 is TGTGCCAGCAGCGGAACAGGGGGTCACAATGAGCAGTTCTTC. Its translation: CASSGTGGHNEQFF.

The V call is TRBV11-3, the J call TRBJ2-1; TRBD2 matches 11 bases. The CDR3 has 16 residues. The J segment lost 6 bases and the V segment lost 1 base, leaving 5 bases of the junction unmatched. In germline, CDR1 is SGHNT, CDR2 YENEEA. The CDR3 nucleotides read TGTGCCAGCAGCTTAGGTAGCGGGAGGGGAAGCAATGAGCAGTTCTTC. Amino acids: CASSLGSGRGSNEQFF.

CDR3 protein: CASRDRAIHSTSYEQYF. The CDR3 DNA sequence: TGTGCCAGCAGGGATCGGGCCATACATTCAACGTCCTACGAGCAGTACTTC. The chain couples TRBV2 to TRBJ2-7; D unresolved. Germline CDR1 reads SNHLY; CDR2 reads FYNNEI. The CDR3 extends over 17 amino acids. The V end was cut by 6 bases, the J end by 1 base, with 22 bases between.

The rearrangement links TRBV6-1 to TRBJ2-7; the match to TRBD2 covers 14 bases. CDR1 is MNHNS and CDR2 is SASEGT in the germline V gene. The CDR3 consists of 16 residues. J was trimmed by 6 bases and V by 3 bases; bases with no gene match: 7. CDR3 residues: CASSEGLAGVRTEQYF. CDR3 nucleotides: TGTGCCAGCAGTGAGGGACTAGCGGGAGTACGGACCGAGCAGTACTTC.

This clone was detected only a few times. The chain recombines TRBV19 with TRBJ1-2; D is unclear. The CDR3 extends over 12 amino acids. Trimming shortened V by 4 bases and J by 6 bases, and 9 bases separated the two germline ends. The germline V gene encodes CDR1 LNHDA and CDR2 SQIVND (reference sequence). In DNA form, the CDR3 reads TGTGCCAGTAGTAGTAGGGTAGATGGCTACACCTTC. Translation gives CASSSRVDGYTF. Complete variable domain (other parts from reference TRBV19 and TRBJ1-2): DGGITQSPKYLFRKEGQNVTLSCEQNLNHDAMYWYRQDPGQGLRLIYYSQIVNDFQKGDIAEGYSVSREKKESFPLTVTSAQKNPTAFYLCASSSRVDGYTFGSGTRLTVV.

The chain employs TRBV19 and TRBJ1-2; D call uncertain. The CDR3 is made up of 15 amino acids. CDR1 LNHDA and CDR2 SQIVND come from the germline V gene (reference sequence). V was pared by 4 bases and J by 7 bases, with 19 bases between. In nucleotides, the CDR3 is TGTGCCAGTAGTAAGTCCGGAGATTCCTATGGTGGCTACACCTTC. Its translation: CASSKSGDSYGGYTF.

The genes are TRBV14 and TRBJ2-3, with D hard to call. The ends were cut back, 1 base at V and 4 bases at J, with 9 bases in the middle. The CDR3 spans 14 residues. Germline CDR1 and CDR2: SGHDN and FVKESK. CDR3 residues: CASSQVSWADTQYF. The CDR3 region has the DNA TGTGCCAGCAGCCAAGTTAGTTGGGCAGATACGCAGTATTTT.